This T cell receptor (beta chain) was recovered during a study of blood T cell repertoires in COVID-19. The CDR3 sequence is 13 residues long. Trimming left V 7 bases short and J 7 bases short, with 16 bases between. Germline CDR1 reads MNHEY; CDR2 reads SVGAGI. Repertoires were generated with immunoSEQ multiplex PCR, while TCRdb's copy carries only in-frame clones and drops some. In the table there are 140,000 to 150,000 clones, around four fifths of which are singletons. Material: PBMCs or T cells enriched from blood (not recorded which). This sequence joins TRBV6-5 and TRBJ1-2; no definite D call. This TCR derives from a woman in her fifties or sixties who had recovered from COVID-19. The CDR3 DNA is TGTGCCAGCATGATCGGTGGGCTGGGTGGCTACACCTTC. Amino acids: CASMIGGLGGYTF.